The present T cell receptor beta chain was sequenced within a study of cytomegalovirus exposure and HLA in healthy donors. Findings and limits, study-wide: An ancestry cluster, one associated with Asian ancestry, reportedly showed fewer N-insertions than the approximately 670-donor mean in a later analysis. The analysis excluded some indistinguishable V segments, including TRBV6-2 and TRBV6-3. The authors enumerated roughly 180 TCR beta chains as linked to cytomegalovirus.

With respect to this clone: Its antigen remains unknown.

PCR used 60 Vbeta primers and 13 Jbeta primers. The table came from immunoSEQ multiplex PCR; TCRdb's copy has only in-frame clones and leaves some out. The sample has around 100,000 clones, around 8% seen once. Trimming left V 4 bases short and J 7 bases short, with 18 bases between. Germline CDR1 reads SEHNR; CDR2 reads FQNEAQ (reference sequence). CDR3 length equals 15 residues. The sample taken for sequencing was PBMCs. This chain links TRBV7-9 with TRBJ2-3; the D gene is possibly TRBD2 (5 bases). This clonotype originated in a man in his fifties or sixties in good health and CMV-seronegative. This chain's CDR3 is CASSSLEAPLYTQYF. CDR3 sequence (DNA): TGTGCCAGCAGCTCCCTGGAGGCCCCTCTTTATACGCAGTATTTT.